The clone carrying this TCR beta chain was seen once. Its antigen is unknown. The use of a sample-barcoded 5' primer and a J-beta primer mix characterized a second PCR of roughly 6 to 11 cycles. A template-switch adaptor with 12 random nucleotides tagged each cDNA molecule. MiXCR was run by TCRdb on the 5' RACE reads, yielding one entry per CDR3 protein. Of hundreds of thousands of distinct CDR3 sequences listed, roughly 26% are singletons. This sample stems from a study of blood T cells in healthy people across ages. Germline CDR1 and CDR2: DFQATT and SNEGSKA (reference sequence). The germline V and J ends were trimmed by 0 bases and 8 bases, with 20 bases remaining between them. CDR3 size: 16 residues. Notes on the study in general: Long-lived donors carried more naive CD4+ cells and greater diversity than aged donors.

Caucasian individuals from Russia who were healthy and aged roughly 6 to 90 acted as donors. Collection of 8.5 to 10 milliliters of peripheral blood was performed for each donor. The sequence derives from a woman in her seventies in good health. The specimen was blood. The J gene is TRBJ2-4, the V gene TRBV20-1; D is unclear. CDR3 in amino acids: CSARDIGRAVMDIQYF. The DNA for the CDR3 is TGCAGTGCTAGAGATATCGGAAGGGCCGTAATGGACATTCAGTACTTC.